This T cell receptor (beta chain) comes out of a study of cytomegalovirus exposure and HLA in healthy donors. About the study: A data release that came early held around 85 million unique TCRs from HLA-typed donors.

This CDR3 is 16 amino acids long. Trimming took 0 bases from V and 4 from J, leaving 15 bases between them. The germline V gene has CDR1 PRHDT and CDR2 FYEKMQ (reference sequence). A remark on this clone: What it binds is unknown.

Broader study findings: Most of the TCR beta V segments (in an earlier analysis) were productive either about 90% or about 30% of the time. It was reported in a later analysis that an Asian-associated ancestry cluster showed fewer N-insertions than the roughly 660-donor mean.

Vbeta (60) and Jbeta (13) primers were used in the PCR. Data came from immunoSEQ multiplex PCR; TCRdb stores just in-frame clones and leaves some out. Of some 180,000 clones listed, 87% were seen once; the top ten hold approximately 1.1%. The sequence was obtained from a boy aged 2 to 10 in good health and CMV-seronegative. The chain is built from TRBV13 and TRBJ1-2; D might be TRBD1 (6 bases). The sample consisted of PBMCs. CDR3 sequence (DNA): TGTGCCAGCAGCTTAGGTTCGGGGTGGGGGCGCTATGGCTACACCTTC. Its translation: CASSLGSGWGRYGYTF. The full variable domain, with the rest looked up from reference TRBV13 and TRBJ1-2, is AAGVIQSPRHLIKEKRETATLKCYPIPRHDTVYWYQQGPGQDPQFLISFYEKMQSDKGSIPDRFSAQQFSDYHSELNMSSLELGDSALYFCASSLGSGWGRYGYTFGSGTRLTVV.